These T cell receptor beta chains were read from a single sample in a study of control samples from healthy donors and cancer patients. Some clones are missing from TCRdb's copy, which holds only in-frame ones; the method was immunoSEQ multiplex PCR. The sample holds approximately 37,000 clones, around 83% seen once. The material sequenced was PBMCs. These receptors were collected from a woman in her sixties with lung cancer. CDR3s include the opening cysteine and the closing phenylalanine or tryptophan. D genes are given only for firm matches. Clone size is not always given. Where it is, it says once, few, many or a class for expanded clones.

J: TRBJ2-7
size: -
V: TRBV7-2
D: -
DNA: TGTGCCAGCAGCTTCGAGGTGATAGGGAGGTCGTACGAGCAGTACTTC
CDR3: CASSFEVIGRSYEQYF

J: TRBJ1-4
size: -
V: TRBV7-2
D: TRBD1
DNA: TGTGCCAGCAGCATGAGCCCGCAGGGGGGCGGAGAAAAACTGTTTTTT
CDR3: CASSMSPQGGGEKLFF

J: TRBJ2-1
size: -
V: TRBV5-6
D: TRBD1
DNA: TGTGCCAGCAGCTTTGGGACAGGGGGTGAGCAGTTCTTC
CDR3: CASSFGTGGEQFF

J: TRBJ1-2
size: -
V: TRBV28
D: -
DNA: TGTGCCAGCAGGCTTCAGGGGTATGGCTACACCTTC
CDR3: CASRLQGYGYTF

J: TRBJ2-3
size: -
V: TRBV18
D: TRBD1
DNA: TGTGCCAGCTCACCAGGGGGACAGGACTTCTTCGGGACAAACGCAGATACGCAGTATTTT
CDR3: CASSPGGQDFFGTNADTQYF

J: TRBJ1-1
size: -
V: TRBV18
D: TRBD1
DNA: TGTGCCAGCTCACCACCGAATCAGGGGGCTGGTGAAGCTTTCTTT
CDR3: CASSPPNQGAGEAFF

J: TRBJ2-7
size: -
V: TRBV29-1
D: -
DNA: TGCAGCTATACAGGTGTCTCCTACGAGCAGTACTTC
CDR3: CSYTGVSYEQYF

J: TRBJ1-2
size: few
V: TRBV7-9
D: -
DNA: TGTGCCAGCAGCCAGCAGGACGGACCCTATGGCTACACCTTC
CDR3: CASSQQDGPYGYTF

J: TRBJ2-1
size: -
V: TRBV7-2
D: TRBD2
DNA: TGTGCCAGCAGCCCGACGGGGACTAGCGGATACAATGAGCAGTTCTTC
CDR3: CASSPTGTSGYNEQFF

J: TRBJ2-2
size: -
V: TRBV30
D: -
DNA: TGTGCCAGGAGTCTGGGGACGAACACCGGGGAGCTGTTTTTT
CDR3: CARSLGTNTGELFF

J: TRBJ1-2
size: few
V: TRBV5-1
D: TRBD1
DNA: TGCGCCACCCAGGGACAGGGGGCCACTGGCTATGGCTACACCTTC
CDR3: CATQGQGATGYGYTF

J: TRBJ2-2
size: -
V: TRBV12-3/TRBV12-4
D: -
DNA: TGTGCCAGCAGTTTTGAAGACACCGGGGAGCTGTTTTTT
CDR3: CASSFEDTGELFF

J: TRBJ1-5
size: once
V: TRBV28
D: -
DNA: TGTGCCAGCCGGCCCGGCGGGACAACTTCAATTTATAGCAATCAGCCCCAGCATTTT
CDR3: CASRPGGTTSIYSNQPQHF

J: TRBJ1-2
size: few
V: TRBV7-8
D: TRBD1
DNA: TGTGCCAGCAGCTTAGAGACAGGGGGGAACTATGGCTACACCTTC
CDR3: CASSLETGGNYGYTF

J: TRBJ2-2
size: -
V: TRBV2
D: -
DNA: TGTGCCAGCAGTGAAGACCAGATCGTGAACACCGGGGAGCTGTTTTTT
CDR3: CASSEDQIVNTGELFF

J: TRBJ1-2
size: -
V: TRBV6-2/TRBV6-3
D: -
DNA: TGTGCCAGCAGCCCCCCGGTTTACGGGCACTATGGCTACACCTTC
CDR3: CASSPPVYGHYGYTF

J: TRBJ1-1
size: -
V: TRBV5-1
D: -
DNA: TGCGCCAGCAAAGGGGGGGGACTGAACACTGAAGCTTTCTTT
CDR3: CASKGGGLNTEAFF

J: TRBJ2-2
size: -
V: TRBV7-9
D: -
DNA: TGTGCCAGCAGCTTAGGTACAGGGTGGGACACCGGGGAGCTGTTTTTT
CDR3: CASSLGTGWDTGELFF

J: TRBJ2-7
size: -
V: TRBV29-1
D: TRBD1
DNA: TGCAGCGTTACTGATCCCTACAGGGGTTCCTACGAGCAGTACTTC
CDR3: CSVTDPYRGSYEQYF

J: TRBJ2-2
size: -
V: TRBV2
D: -
DNA: TGTGCCAGCAGTGACGGCATGGCGAACACCGGGGAGCTGTTTTTT
CDR3: CASSDGMANTGELFF

J: TRBJ1-2
size: -
V: TRBV15
D: -
DNA: TGTGCCACCAGCCAGGACATTTATGGCTACACCTTC
CDR3: CATSQDIYGYTF

J: TRBJ1-1
size: -
V: TRBV5-1
D: TRBD1
DNA: TGCGCCAGCAACCTCACTCCAGGGGGGGGCACTGAAGCTTTCTTT
CDR3: CASNLTPGGGTEAFF

J: TRBJ1-2
size: few
V: TRBV5-5
D: TRBD1
DNA: TGTGCCAGCAGCTTGGACAGGGGGCTTCCTTATGGCTACACCTTC
CDR3: CASSLDRGLPYGYTF

J: TRBJ2-7
size: -
V: TRBV15
D: TRBD1
DNA: TGTGCCACCAGCAGAGGTGGACAGGGAACCTACGAGCAGTACTTC
CDR3: CATSRGGQGTYEQYF

J: TRBJ1-2
size: once
V: TRBV10-3
D: -
DNA: TGTGCCATCGCCACGGGGGGCCAAAACTATGGCTACACCTTC
CDR3: CAIATGGQNYGYTF

J: TRBJ1-1
size: -
V: TRBV7-9
D: TRBD1
DNA: TGTGCCAGCAGTAGGGACAGTTACACTGAAGCTTTCTTT
CDR3: CASSRDSYTEAFF

J: TRBJ1-5
size: -
V: TRBV11-1
D: -
DNA: TGTGCCAGCAGCTTGGGGCCCGCTGAGAATCAGCCCCAGCATTTT
CDR3: CASSLGPAENQPQHF

J: TRBJ2-2
size: once
V: TRBV6-1
D: TRBD2
DNA: TGTGCCAGCAGTGAAGCGGCCGGGGGGACCGGGGAGCTGTTTTTT
CDR3: CASSEAAGGTGELFF

J: TRBJ1-5
size: few
V: TRBV2
D: -
DNA: TGTGCCAGCAGTGAGAGAACCCTCGGGCCCCAGCATTTT
CDR3: CASSERTLGPQHF

J: TRBJ1-1
size: -
V: TRBV11-2
D: -
DNA: TGTGCCAGCAGCTTCCAGACAGAAACTGAAGCTTTCTTT
CDR3: CASSFQTETEAFF

J: TRBJ2-1
size: once
V: TRBV5-4
D: TRBD1
DNA: TGTGCCAGCAGCCCCGGGACAGGGAGCAATGAGCAGTTCTTC
CDR3: CASSPGTGSNEQFF